This TCR beta chain was identified during a study of T cells in Graves' hyperthyroidism and ophthalmopathy. Study-level points and caveats: Classification by a 13 V-J model distinguished ophthalmopathy from stable hyperthyroidism. Blood held most thyroid clonotypes expanded above 0.001 frequency.

The study left out patients who had uncontrolled infection, other autoimmune disease, pregnancy or lactation. The germline gives CDR1 MNHNS, CDR2 SASEGT. The CDR3 is 13 residues long. Between the trimmed V and J ends, which lost 3 bases and 7 bases, there was a span of 9 bases. This clonotype occurred many times. Antigen unknown. Regions amplified from RNA transcripts were the TCR beta CDR3 regions. An initial round of RT-PCR targeting the TCR CDR3 relied on the HTBI primer set. TCRdb reanalysed the multiplex PCR reads using MiXCR and keeps one entry per CDR3 protein. The sample carries hundreds of thousands of distinct CDR3 sequences, roughly 18% recorded once.

The sequence derives from a woman younger than 30 with Graves' ophthalmopathy. Input material: blood. This chain joins TRBV6-1 and TRBJ2-2; no clear D. CDR3 amino acids: CASSDETGGELFF. In nucleotides, the CDR3 is TGTGCCAGCAGTGATGAGACCGGCGGGGAGCTGTTTTTT.